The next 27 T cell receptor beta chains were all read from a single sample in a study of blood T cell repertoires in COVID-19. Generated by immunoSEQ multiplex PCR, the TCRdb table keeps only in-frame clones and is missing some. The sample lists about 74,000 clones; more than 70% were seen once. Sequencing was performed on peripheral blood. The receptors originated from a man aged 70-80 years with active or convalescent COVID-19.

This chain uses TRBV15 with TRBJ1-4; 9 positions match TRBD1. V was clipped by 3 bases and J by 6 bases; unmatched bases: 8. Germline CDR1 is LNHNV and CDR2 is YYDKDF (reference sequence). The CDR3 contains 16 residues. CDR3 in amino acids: CATSRPYRGPDEKLFF. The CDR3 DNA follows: TGTGCCACCAGCAGGCCATACAGGGGGCCTGATGAAAAACTGTTTTTT.

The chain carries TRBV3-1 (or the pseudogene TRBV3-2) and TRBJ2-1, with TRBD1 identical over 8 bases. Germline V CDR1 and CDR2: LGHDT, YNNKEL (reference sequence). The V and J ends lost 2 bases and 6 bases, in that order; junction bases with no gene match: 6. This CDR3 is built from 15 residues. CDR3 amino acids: CASSQWRDRINEQFF. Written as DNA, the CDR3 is TGTGCCAGCAGCCAATGGAGGGACAGGATCAATGAGCAGTTCTTC.

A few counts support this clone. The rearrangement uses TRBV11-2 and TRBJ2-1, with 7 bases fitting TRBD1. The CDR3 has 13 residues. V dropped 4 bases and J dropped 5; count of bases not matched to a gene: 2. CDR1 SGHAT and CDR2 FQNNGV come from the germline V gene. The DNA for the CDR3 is TGTGCCAGCAGCTGGGACAGACACAATGAGCAGTTCTTC. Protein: CASSWDRHNEQFF.

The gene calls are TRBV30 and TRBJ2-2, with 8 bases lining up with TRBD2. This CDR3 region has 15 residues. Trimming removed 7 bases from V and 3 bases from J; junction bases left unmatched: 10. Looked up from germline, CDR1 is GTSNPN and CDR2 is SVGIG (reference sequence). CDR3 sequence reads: CAFRSGRRHTGELFF. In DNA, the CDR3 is TGTGCCTTCCGGAGCGGGAGAAGGCACACCGGGGAGCTGTTTTTT.

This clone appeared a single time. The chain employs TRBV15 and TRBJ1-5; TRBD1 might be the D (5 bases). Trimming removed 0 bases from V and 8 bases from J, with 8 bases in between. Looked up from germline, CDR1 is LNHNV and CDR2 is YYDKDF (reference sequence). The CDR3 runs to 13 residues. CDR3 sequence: CATSRERREPQHF. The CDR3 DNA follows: TGTGCCACCAGCAGAGAGCGCAGGGAGCCCCAGCATTTT.

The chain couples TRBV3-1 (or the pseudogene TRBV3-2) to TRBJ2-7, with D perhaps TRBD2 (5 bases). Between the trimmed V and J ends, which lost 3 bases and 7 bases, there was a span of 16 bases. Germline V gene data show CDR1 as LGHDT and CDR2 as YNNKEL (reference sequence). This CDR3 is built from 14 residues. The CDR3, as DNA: TGTGCCAGCAGCCACGCGGGCTCCGGCGGGGAGCAGTACTTC. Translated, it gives CASSHAGSGGEQYF.

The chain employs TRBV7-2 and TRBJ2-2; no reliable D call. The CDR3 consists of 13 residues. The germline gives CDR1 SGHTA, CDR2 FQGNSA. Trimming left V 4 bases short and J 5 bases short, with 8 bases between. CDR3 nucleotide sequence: TGTGCCAGCAGCTCCCTGGAGACCGGGGAGCTGTTTTTT. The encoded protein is CASSSLETGELFF.

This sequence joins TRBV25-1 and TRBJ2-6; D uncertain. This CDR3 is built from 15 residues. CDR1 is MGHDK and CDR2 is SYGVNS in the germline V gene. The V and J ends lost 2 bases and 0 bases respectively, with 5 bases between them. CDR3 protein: CASSEPSSGANVLTF. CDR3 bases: TGTGCCAGCAGTGAACCCAGCTCTGGGGCCAACGTCCTGACTTTC.

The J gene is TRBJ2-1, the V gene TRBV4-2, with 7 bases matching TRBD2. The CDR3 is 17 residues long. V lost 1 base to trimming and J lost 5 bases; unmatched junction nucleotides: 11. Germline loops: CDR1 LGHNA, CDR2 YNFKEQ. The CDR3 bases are TGTGCCAGCAGCCAAGCTGGTCTGAGCGGGGATAACAATGAGCAGTTCTTC. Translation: CASSQAGLSGDNNEQFF.

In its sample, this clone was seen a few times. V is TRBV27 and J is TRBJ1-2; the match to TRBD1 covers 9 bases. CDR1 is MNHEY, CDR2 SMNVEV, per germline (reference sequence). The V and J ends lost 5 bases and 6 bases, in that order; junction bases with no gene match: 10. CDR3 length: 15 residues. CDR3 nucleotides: TGTGCCAGCAGTACCATAGGGACAGGGTACGATGGCTACACCTTC. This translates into CASSTIGTGYDGYTF.

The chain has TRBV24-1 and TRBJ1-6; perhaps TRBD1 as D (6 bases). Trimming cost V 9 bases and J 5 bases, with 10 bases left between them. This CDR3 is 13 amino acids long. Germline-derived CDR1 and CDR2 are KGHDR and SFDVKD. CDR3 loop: CATSRTDNSPLHF. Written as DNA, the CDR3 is TGTGCCACCTCTAGGACAGATAATTCACCCCTCCACTTT.

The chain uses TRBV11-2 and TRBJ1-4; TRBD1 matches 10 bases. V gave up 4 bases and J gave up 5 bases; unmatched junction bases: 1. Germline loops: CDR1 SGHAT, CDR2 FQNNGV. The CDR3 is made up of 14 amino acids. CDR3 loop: CASSSTGGNEKLFF. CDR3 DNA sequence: TGTGCCAGCAGCTCGACAGGGGGCAATGAAAAACTGTTTTTT.

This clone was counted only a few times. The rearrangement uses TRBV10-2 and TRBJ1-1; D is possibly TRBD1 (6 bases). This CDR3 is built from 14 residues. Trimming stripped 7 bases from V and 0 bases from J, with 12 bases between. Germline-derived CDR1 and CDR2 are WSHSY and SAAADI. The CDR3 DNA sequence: TGCGCCAGCACAAACAGGGCTCTGAACACTGAAGCTTTCTTT. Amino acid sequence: CASTNRALNTEAFF.

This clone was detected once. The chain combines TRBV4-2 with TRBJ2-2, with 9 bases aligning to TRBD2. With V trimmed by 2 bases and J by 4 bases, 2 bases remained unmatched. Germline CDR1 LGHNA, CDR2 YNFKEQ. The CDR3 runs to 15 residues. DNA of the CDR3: TGTGCCAGCAGCCAAAGCGGGGGGAGCACCGGGGAGCTGTTTTTT. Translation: CASSQSGGSTGELFF.

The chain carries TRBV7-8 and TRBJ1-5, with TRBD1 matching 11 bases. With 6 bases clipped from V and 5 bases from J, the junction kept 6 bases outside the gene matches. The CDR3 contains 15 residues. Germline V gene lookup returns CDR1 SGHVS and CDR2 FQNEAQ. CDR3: CASSPDRGRDQPQHF. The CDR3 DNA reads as TGTGCCAGCAGTCCGGACAGGGGGCGCGATCAGCCCCAGCATTTT.

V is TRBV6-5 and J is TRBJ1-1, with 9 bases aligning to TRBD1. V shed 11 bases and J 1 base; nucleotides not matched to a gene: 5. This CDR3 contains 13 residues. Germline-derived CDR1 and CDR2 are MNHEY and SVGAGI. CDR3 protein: CAGNRGQNTEAFF. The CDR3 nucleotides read TGTGCCGGAAACAGGGGGCAGAACACTGAAGCTTTCTTT.

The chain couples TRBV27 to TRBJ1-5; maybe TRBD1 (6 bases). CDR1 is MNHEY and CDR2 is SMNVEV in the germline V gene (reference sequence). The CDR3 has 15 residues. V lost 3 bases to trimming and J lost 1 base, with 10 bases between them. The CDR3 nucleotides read TGTGCCAGCAGTTTGCAGGGGATGAGCAATCAGCCCCAGCATTTT. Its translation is CASSLQGMSNQPQHF.

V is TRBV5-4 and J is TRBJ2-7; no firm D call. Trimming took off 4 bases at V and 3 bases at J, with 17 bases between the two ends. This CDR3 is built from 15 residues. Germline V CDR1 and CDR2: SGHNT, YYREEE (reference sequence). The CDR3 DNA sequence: TGTGCCAGCAGCCCCCTGCGGTCCCCCCGCTACGAGCAGTACTTC. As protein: CASSPLRSPRYEQYF.

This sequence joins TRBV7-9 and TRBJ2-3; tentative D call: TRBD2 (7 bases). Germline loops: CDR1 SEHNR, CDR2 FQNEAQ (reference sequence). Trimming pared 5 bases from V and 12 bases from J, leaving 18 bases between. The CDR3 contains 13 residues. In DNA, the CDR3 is TGTGCCAGCAGCCCCCCTGGGGGGGGGCCCCAGTATTTT. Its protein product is CASSPPGGGPQYF. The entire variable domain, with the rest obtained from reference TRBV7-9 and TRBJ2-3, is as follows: DTGVSQNPRHKITKRGQNVTFRCDPISEHNRLYWYRQTLGQGPEFLTYFQNEAQLEKSRLLSDRFSAERPKGSFSTLEIQRTEQGDSAMYLCASSPPGGGPQYFGPGTRLTVL.

In DNA, the CDR3 is TGCGCCAGCAGCGCTACCCCTAGCGGGACGTGGAATGAGCAGTTCTTC. It codes for CASSATPSGTWNEQFF. The J gene is TRBJ2-1, the V gene TRBV5-1, with TRBD2 identical over 9 bases. The CDR3 runs to 16 residues. V was clipped by 4 bases and J by 7 bases; unmatched bases: 12. CDR1 and CDR2 from the germline V gene are SGHRS and YFSETQ.

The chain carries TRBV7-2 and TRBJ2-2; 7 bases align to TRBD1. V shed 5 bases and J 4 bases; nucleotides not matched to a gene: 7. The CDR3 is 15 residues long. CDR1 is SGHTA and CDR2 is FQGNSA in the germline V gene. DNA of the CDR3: TGTGCCAGCAGCCTCCGGACAGGAACCACCGGGGAGCTGTTTTTT. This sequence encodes CASSLRTGTTGELFF.

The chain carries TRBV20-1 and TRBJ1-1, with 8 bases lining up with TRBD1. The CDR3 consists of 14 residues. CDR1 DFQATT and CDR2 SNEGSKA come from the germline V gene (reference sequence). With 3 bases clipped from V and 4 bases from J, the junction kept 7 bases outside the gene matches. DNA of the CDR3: TGCAGTGCTAGTGACAGGGGTGGGGGCACTGAAGCTTTCTTT. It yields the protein CSASDRGGGTEAFF.

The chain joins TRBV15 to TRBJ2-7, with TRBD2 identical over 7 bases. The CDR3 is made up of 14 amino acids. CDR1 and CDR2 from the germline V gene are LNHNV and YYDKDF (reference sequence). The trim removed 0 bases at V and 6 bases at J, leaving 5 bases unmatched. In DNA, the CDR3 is TGTGCCACCAGCAGAGACCGGACTAGGGGCGAGCAGTACTTC. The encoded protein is CATSRDRTRGEQYF. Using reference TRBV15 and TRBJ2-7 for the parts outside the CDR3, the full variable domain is DAMVIQNPRYQVTQFGKPVTLSCSQTLNHNVMYWYQQKSSQAPKLLFHYYDKDFNNEADTPDNFQSRRPNTSFCFLDIRSPGLGDTAMYLCATSRDRTRGEQYFGPGTRLTVT.

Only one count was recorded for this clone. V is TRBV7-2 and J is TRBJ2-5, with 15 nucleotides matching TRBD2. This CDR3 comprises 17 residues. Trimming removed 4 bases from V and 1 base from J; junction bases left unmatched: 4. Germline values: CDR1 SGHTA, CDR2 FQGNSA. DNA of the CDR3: TGTGCCAGCAGCTCCGGACTAGCGGGGGGGCTCCAAGAGACCCAGTACTTC. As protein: CASSSGLAGGLQETQYF.

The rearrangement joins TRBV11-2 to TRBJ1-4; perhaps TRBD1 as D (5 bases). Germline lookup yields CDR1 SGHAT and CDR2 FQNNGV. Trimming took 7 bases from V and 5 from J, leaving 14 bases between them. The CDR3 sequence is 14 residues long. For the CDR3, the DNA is TGTGCCAGCACCCTGGGACTGATCAATGAAAAACTGTTTTTT. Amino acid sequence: CASTLGLINEKLFF. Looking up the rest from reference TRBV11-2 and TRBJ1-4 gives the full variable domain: EAGVAQSPRYKIIEKRQSVAFWCNPISGHATLYWYQQILGQGPKLLIQFQNNGVVDDSQLPKDRFSAERLKGVDSTLKIQPAKLEDSAVYLCASTLGLINEKLFFGSGTQLSVL.

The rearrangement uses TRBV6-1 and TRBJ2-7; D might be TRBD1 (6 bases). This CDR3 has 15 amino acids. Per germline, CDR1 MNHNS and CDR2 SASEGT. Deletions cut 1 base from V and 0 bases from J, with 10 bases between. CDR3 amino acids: CASSEGTASSYEQYF. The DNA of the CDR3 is TGTGCCAGCAGTGAAGGGACAGCGAGCTCCTACGAGCAGTACTTC.

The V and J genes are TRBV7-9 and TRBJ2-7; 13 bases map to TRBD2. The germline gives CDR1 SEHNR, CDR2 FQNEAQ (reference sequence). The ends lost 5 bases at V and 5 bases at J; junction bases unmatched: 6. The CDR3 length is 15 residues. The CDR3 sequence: CASSRLAGGLDEQYF. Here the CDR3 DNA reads TGTGCCAGCAGCCGACTAGCGGGGGGCCTGGACGAGCAGTACTTC.